This T cell receptor (beta chain) was recovered during a study of breast tumors, draining lymph nodes, adjacent tissues. TCRdb reprocessed the multiplex PCR reads via MiXCR and lists one record per CDR3 protein. The data show around 230,000 distinct CDR3 sequences, with about 34% seen just once and approximately 1.5% held by the top ten. Samples came from axillary lymph nodes draining the breast cancer. The table lists this clonotype with many counts. Its antigen is unknown. Whole-study results and caveats: Data fit most tumor T cells coming from lymph node, expanding in tumor. Luminal-like breast cancer showed significantly greater tumor-nontumor repertoire similarity than basal-like breast cancer did. The lymph node origin of tumor T cells was framed as consistent with a hypothesis, not demonstrated. Tumor repertoires ranked between lymph nodes and nontumor tissue in diversity, with V and J gene preferences.

The sample consisted of axillary lymph node tissue. The source of this sequence is a female donor with breast cancer. Some clones in this sample may be carry-over from other donors' samples.

CDR3 amino acids: CASSQADETQYF. DNA for the CDR3: TGTGCCAGCAGCCAAGCGGATGAGACCCAGTACTTC. The V call is TRBV3-1, the J call TRBJ2-5; D is undetermined. Trimming stripped 1 base from V and 5 bases from J, with 5 bases between. The CDR3 loop spans 12 amino acids. Per germline, CDR1 LGHDT and CDR2 YNNKEL (reference sequence).